The 23 T cell receptor beta chains below all came from one sample that was sequenced in a study of cytomegalovirus exposure and HLA in healthy donors. Generated by immunoSEQ multiplex PCR, the TCRdb table keeps only in-frame clones and is missing some. The sample includes some 150,000 clones, about 90% of them seen just once. Sequences were obtained from PBMCs. The receptors derive from a woman aged 18-29 years in good health and CMV-seropositive.

The CDR3 DNA reads as TGTGCCTGTGACAGGGGGCTCTTAAGCAATGAGCAGTTCTTC. Translated: CACDRGLLSNEQFF. This sequence joins TRBV30 and TRBJ2-1; 10 positions agree with TRBD1. J lost 6 bases, V lost 6 bases, and 8 bases had no gene match. This CDR3 has 14 residues. Germline V gene data show CDR1 as GTSNPN and CDR2 as SVGIG (reference sequence). The whole variable domain, remainder taken from reference TRBV30 and TRBJ2-1, is SQTIHQWPATLVQPVGSPLSLECTVEGTSNPNLYWYRQAAGRGLQLLFYSVGIGQISSEVPQNLSASRPQDRQFILSSKKLLLSDSGFYLCACDRGLLSNEQFFGPGTRLTVL.

The chain combines TRBV18 with TRBJ1-5, with TRBD1 matching 12 bases. CDR3 size: 16 residues. Germline values: CDR1 KGHSH, CDR2 LQKENI. Trimming took 3 bases from V and 6 from J; bases not matched to a gene: 6. The CDR3 loop is CASSPPGQGAGQPQHF. As DNA, the CDR3 is TGTGCCAGCTCACCTCCGGGACAGGGGGCGGGTCAGCCCCAGCATTTT.

The V and J genes are TRBV4-1 and TRBJ2-5; possibly TRBD1 for D (5 bases). Trimming stripped 1 base from V and 5 bases from J, with 14 bases between. Germline lookup yields CDR1 MGHRA and CDR2 YSYEKL. The CDR3 is 15 amino acids. CDR3 nucleotides: TGCGCCAGCAGCCAAGTCCGTGGGGCCCACGAGACCCAGTACTTC. This translates into CASSQVRGAHETQYF.

V and J are TRBV5-5 and TRBJ2-5, with TRBD1 as a possible D gene (6 bases). The CDR3 is made up of 13 amino acids. Trimming stripped 6 bases from V and 3 bases from J, with 12 bases between. Germline V lookup: CDR1 SGHKS, CDR2 YYEKEE (reference sequence). This CDR3 is CASTRQGKETQYF. Here the CDR3 DNA reads TGTGCCAGCACGCGTCAGGGGAAAGAGACCCAGTACTTC. The full variable domain, its missing parts supplied by reference TRBV5-5 and TRBJ2-5, is DAGVTQSPTHLIKTRGQQVTLRCSPISGHKSVSWYQQVLGQGPQFIFQYYEKEERGRGNFPDRFSARQFPNYSSELNVNALLLGDSALYLCASTRQGKETQYFGPGTRLLVL.

V gene TRBV7-9 combines with J gene TRBJ2-6; D is ambiguous. V was cut by 4 bases and J by 3 bases, with 13 bases left in between. CDR1 is SEHNR and CDR2 is FQNEAQ in the germline V gene (reference sequence). CDR3 length equals 16 residues. This CDR3 reads CASSSDGRRGANVLTF. CDR3 sequence (DNA): TGTGCCAGCAGCTCCGACGGCAGGCGTGGGGCCAACGTCCTGACTTTC.

This clone is a singleton in its sample. This chain joins TRBV9 and TRBJ2-5; 7 nucleotides agree with TRBD1. V lost 2 bases, J lost 3 bases, and 7 bases stayed unmatched. CDR1 and CDR2 (germline): SGDLS, YYNGEE. The CDR3 extends over 15 amino acids. The CDR3 DNA follows: TGTGCCAGCAGCGTCCACAGGGGAAGAGAAGAGACCCAGTACTTC. It translates to CASSVHRGREETQYF.

The chain recombines TRBV6-5 with TRBJ2-2; no clear D. CDR3 length equals 12 residues. Trimming took 2 bases from V and 7 from J, leaving 5 bases between them. The germline CDR1 and CDR2 sequences are MNHEY and SVGAGI. CDR3 region: CASSYPFGELFF. The CDR3 DNA is TGTGCCAGCAGTTACCCATTCGGGGAGCTGTTTTTT.

J is TRBJ1-5 and V is TRBV6-6, with a possible D match to TRBD1 (5 bases). CDR3 length: 15 residues. V shed 4 bases and J shed 3 bases, with 13 bases lying between them. CDR1 is MNHNY and CDR2 is SVGAGI in the germline V gene (reference sequence). The DNA of the CDR3 is TGTGCCAGCAGTTCGGGCGGGGGAAACAATCAGCCCCAGCATTTT. It translates to CASSSGGGNNQPQHF.

This clone was counted a single time. The gene calls are TRBV18 and TRBJ2-7, with TRBD1 identical over 7 bases. V dropped 4 bases and J dropped 0; count of bases not matched to a gene: 6. This CDR3 has 15 residues. The germline CDR1 and CDR2 sequences are KGHSH and LQKENI. The CDR3 DNA reads TGTGCCAGCTCACGAGGACAGGTTAGCTCCTACGAGCAGTACTTC. Protein: CASSRGQVSSYEQYF.

The gene calls are TRBV4-1 and TRBJ1-2; possibly TRBD1 for D (5 bases). There are 16 residues in the CDR3. Germline V CDR1 and CDR2: MGHRA, YSYEKL. The V end was cut by 4 bases, the J end by 5 bases, with 20 bases between. The CDR3 loop is CASSPTGGSMLYGYTF. DNA for the CDR3: TGCGCCAGCAGCCCCACGGGGGGGAGTATGTTGTATGGCTACACCTTC.

The chain joins TRBV6-5 to TRBJ1-5, with D perhaps TRBD1 (6 bases). Trimming took off 6 bases at V and 6 bases at J, with 18 bases between the two ends. The CDR3 consists of 15 residues. The V gene's germline CDR1 is MNHEY and CDR2 SVGAGI. For the CDR3, the DNA is TGTGCCAGCAGCAGTGATGGACAGTCTCTTCAGCCCCAGCATTTT. This gives the protein CASSSDGQSLQPQHF.

CDR3 DNA: TGTGCCAGCAGCGTTCTGGGGACAGCGCAAGAGACCCAGTACTTC. Protein: CASSVLGTAQETQYF. V and J are TRBV9 and TRBJ2-5; TRBD1 matches at 7 bases. Looked up from germline, CDR1 is SGDLS and CDR2 is YYNGEE. Losses at the gene ends were 2 bases for V and 2 bases for J; bases not matched to a gene: 6. This CDR3 is 15 amino acids long.

The chain uses TRBV13 and TRBJ1-6; D might be TRBD1 (6 bases). Trimming took 5 bases from V and 10 from J, leaving 9 bases between them. Germline lookup yields CDR1 PRHDT and CDR2 FYEKMQ (reference sequence). This CDR3 is 12 amino acids long. CDR3 nucleotides: TGTGCCAGCAGCATACAGGGCTCACCCCTCCACTTT. Translated: CASSIQGSPLHF.

The rearrangement joins TRBV9 to TRBJ2-3; the D gene is possibly TRBD2 (6 bases). Germline loops: CDR1 SGDLS, CDR2 YYNGEE. This CDR3 region has 14 residues. Trimming removed 0 bases from V and 6 bases from J, with 11 bases in between. The DNA for the CDR3 is TGTGCCAGCAGCGTAGCGGGAGAAGTGGATACGCAGTATTTT. The encoded protein is CASSVAGEVDTQYF.

J is TRBJ2-7 and V is TRBV29-1, with TRBD1 matching 12 bases. CDR1 is SQVTM and CDR2 is ANQGSEA in the germline V gene. The CDR3 is 15 residues long. V lost 1 base to trimming and J lost 1 base; unmatched junction nucleotides: 2. Written as DNA, the CDR3 is TGCAGCGTTGAAGCGGGACAGGGGGCTTCCTACGAGCAGTACTTC. Translation gives CSVEAGQGASYEQYF.

The CDR3 sequence is CASSSTRYNEQFF. CDR3 nucleotide sequence: TGTGCCAGTAGTTCGACTAGATACAATGAGCAGTTCTTC. The chain has TRBV19 and TRBJ2-1, with a tentative D call TRBD2 (6 bases). The CDR3 is 13 amino acids. Germline V gene lookup returns CDR1 LNHDA and CDR2 SQIVND (reference sequence). V shed 5 bases and J shed 4 bases, with 9 bases lying between them.

This clone has just a few counts. This sequence joins TRBV6-1 and TRBJ1-6; TRBD1 aligns across 7 bases. CDR1 MNHNS and CDR2 SASEGT come from the germline V gene. V lost 4 bases to trimming and J lost 8 bases; unmatched junction nucleotides: 11. This CDR3 contains 16 residues. Here the CDR3 reads CASSASGTVADSPLHF. The CDR3 nucleotides read TGTGCCAGCAGTGCGTCCGGGACAGTCGCGGATTCACCCCTCCACTTT.

The chain recombines TRBV7-9 with TRBJ1-3; possibly TRBD1 for D (5 bases). Germline loops: CDR1 SEHNR, CDR2 FQNEAQ (reference sequence). V dropped 2 bases and J dropped 1 base, with 6 bases sitting between them. The CDR3 totals 14 residues. CDR3 in amino acids: CASSLQGSGNTIYF. CDR3 nucleotide sequence: TGTGCCAGCAGCTTACAGGGATCTGGAAACACCATATATTTT. The whole variable domain, filled in from reference TRBV7-9 and TRBJ1-3, reads DTGVSQNPRHKITKRGQNVTFRCDPISEHNRLYWYRQTLGQGPEFLTYFQNEAQLEKSRLLSDRFSAERPKGSFSTLEIQRTEQGDSAMYLCASSLQGSGNTIYFGEGSWLTVV.

V usage is TRBV28 and J usage is TRBJ1-1; 7 bases are a match to TRBD1. With 4 bases clipped from V and 5 bases from J, the junction kept 7 bases outside the gene matches. Germline V gene data show CDR1 as MDHEN and CDR2 as SYDVKM. The CDR3 covers 14 residues. CDR3 protein: CASSSGTVLTEAFF. The DNA for the CDR3 is TGTGCCAGCAGTTCCGGGACAGTCCTTACTGAAGCTTTCTTT. Filled out from reference TRBV28 and TRBJ1-1, the complete variable domain reads DVKVTQSSRYLVKRTGEKVFLECVQDMDHENMFWYRQDPGLGLRLIYFSYDVKMKEKGDIPEGYSVSREKKERFSLILESASTNQTSMYLCASSSGTVLTEAFFGQGTRLTVV.

The chain carries TRBV7-2 and TRBJ1-2, with a tentative D call TRBD1 (5 bases). V was shortened by 1 base and J by 5 bases, with 11 bases between the two germline ends. The length of the CDR3 is 14 residues. Germline CDR1 SGHTA, CDR2 FQGNSA. The chain's CDR3 is CASSLVQGRYGYTF. Written as DNA, the CDR3 is TGTGCCAGCAGCTTAGTGCAGGGAAGGTATGGCTACACCTTC.

This chain uses TRBV6-5 with TRBJ2-1, with D tentatively TRBD1 (6 bases). From germline, CDR1 is MNHEY and CDR2 SVGAGI. V gave up 0 bases and J gave up 2 bases, with 8 bases separating them. This CDR3 has 15 amino acids. In DNA form, the CDR3 reads TGTGCCAGCAGTTACTCACAGGGCACCTACAATGAGCAGTTCTTC. Protein sequence: CASSYSQGTYNEQFF.

This chain uses TRBV2 with TRBJ1-5; D call uncertain. Per germline, CDR1 SNHLY and CDR2 FYNNEI. The ends were cut back, 5 bases at V and 5 bases at J, with 10 bases in the middle. This CDR3 is built from 13 residues. The chain's CDR3 is CASSSGSYQPQHF. In nucleotides, the CDR3 is TGTGCCAGCAGTAGTGGCAGTTATCAGCCCCAGCATTTT. The whole variable domain, filled in from reference TRBV2 and TRBJ1-5, reads EPEVTQTPSHQVTQMGQEVILRCVPISNHLYFYWYRQILGQKVEFLVSFYNNEISEKSEIFDDQFSVERPDGSNFTLKIRSTKLEDSAMYFCASSSGSYQPQHFGDGTRLSIL.

The J gene is TRBJ2-5, the V gene TRBV7-3; 10 bases match TRBD1. This CDR3 has 15 residues. Trimming took 0 bases from V and 4 from J; bases not matched to a gene: 2. Germline-derived CDR1 and CDR2 are SGHTA and FQGTGA. The CDR3 is CASSLTGQGIETQYF. CDR3 DNA sequence: TGTGCCAGCAGCTTAACGGGACAGGGGATAGAGACCCAGTACTTC.